This T cell receptor (beta chain) was found in a study of shared clonotypes between healthy human individuals. General study results and limits: Only blood samples were collected, and tissue repertoires likely differ. The small donor group covered limited genetic and exposure diversity.

Each subset's genomic DNA was split evenly across several immunoSEQ plates. Only in-frame clones appear in the TCRdb table, and some are missing; sequencing was by immunoSEQ multiplex PCR. The table lists millions of clones, more than 85% of them singletons. Concerning this clone itself: As yet, its antigen is unknown.

The sample taken for sequencing was naive CD4+ T cells from PBMCs. Subset defined: CD45RA+ positively selected. The sequence was collected from a man between 18 and 35 years old in good health. Some clones in this sample may be carry-over from other donors' samples.

CDR3 DNA sequence: TGTGCCAGCAGCGGGACCGATGAGCAGTTCTTC. Its protein is CASSGTDEQFF. The rearrangement uses TRBV5-4 and TRBJ2-1; D possibly uses TRBD1 or TRBD2 (5 bases each). The V end was cut by 4 bases, the J end by 8 bases, with 7 bases between. The CDR3 runs to 11 residues. Germline V gene data show CDR1 as SGHNT and CDR2 as YYREEE (reference sequence).